This TCR beta chain came from a study of regulatory T cells in long-lasting Graves disease. General study results and limits: Persistent Graves' patients showed reduced TCR diversity versus newly diagnosed patients.

The length of the CDR3 is 16 residues. Germline assignment: CDR1 MDHEN and CDR2 SYDVKM. Trimming shortened V by 5 bases and J by 2 bases, and 17 bases separated the two germline ends. The table lists this clonotype with many counts. Antigen: not known. The authors built TCR beta libraries using iRepertoire HTBI primers and Arm-PCR of CDR3 regions. TCRdb passed the multiplex PCR reads through MiXCR, listing each CDR3 protein once. The table records hundreds of thousands of distinct CDR3 sequences, roughly a sixth of them present only once. Time point: newly diagnosed GD, antithyroid drugs for less than 3 months. The authors made the TCR library using RNA they extracted from PBMCs. The data were also submitted as part of a second study, on T cells in Graves' hyperthyroidism and ophthalmopathy. From that study: Appearing also in blood were most of the thyroid clonotypes expanded above 0.001.

The source of this sequence is a woman aged 35-65 years with Graves disease. The chain couples TRBV28 to TRBJ2-3; D is uncertain. Sequenced material: peripheral blood mononuclear cells (PBMCs), taken at new diagnosis, from a patient treated with antithyroid drugs. As DNA, the CDR3 is TGTGCCAGCAGTCTGGCCCCCCGGCAGAACACAGATACGCAGTATTTT. Translated: CASSLAPRQNTDTQYF.